This TCR beta chain derives from a study of cytomegalovirus exposure and HLA in healthy donors. CDR1 and CDR2 (germline): SGHTA, FQGTGA. The CDR3 has 15 residues. The V gene end was trimmed by 2 bases and the J gene end by 3 bases; junction bases not matched to a gene: 4. This clone was observed once. PCR primers comprised 60 Vbeta and 13 Jbeta primers. Method: immunoSEQ multiplex PCR; TCRdb's copy keeps in-frame clones and lacks some. The sample lists 150,000 or so clones, about 80% occurring once. V and J are TRBV7-3 and TRBJ2-7; 10 bases map to TRBD1. The clonotype originates from a young man in good health and CMV-seropositive. The sequenced material came from PBMCs. CDR3 in amino acids: CASSLEGTGVYEQYF. CDR3 sequence (DNA): TGTGCCAGCAGCTTAGAAGGGACAGGGGTCTACGAGCAGTACTTC.